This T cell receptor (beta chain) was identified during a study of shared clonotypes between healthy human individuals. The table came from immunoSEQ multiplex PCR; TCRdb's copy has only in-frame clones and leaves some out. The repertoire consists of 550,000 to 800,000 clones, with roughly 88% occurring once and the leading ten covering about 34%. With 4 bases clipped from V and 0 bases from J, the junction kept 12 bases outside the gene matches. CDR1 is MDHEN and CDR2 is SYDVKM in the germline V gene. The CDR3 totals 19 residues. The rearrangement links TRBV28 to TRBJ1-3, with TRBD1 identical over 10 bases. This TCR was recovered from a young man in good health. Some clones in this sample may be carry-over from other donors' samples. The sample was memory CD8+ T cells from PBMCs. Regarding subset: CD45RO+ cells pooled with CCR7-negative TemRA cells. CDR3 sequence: CASSSPLRDRGSSGNTIYF. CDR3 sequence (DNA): TGTGCCAGCAGTTCACCCCTACGGGACAGGGGAAGCTCTGGAAACACCATATATTTT.